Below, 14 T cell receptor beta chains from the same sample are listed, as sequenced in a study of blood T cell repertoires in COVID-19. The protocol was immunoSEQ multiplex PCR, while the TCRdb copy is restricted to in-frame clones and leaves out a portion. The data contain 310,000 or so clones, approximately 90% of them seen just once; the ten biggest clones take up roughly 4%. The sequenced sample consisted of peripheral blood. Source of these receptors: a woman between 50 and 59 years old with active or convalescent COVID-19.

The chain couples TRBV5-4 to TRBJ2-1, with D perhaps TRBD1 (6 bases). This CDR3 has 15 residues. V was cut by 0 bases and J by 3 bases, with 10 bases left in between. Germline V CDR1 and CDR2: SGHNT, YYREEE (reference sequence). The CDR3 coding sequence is TGTGCCAGCAGCTTGGAGACAGGAAACTACAATGAGCAGTTCTTC. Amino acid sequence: CASSLETGNYNEQFF.

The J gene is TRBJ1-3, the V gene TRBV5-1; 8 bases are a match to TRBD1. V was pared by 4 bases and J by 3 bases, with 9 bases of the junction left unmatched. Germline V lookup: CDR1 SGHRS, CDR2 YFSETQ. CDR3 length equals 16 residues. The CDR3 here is CASSRPDREGGNTIYF. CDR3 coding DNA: TGCGCCAGCAGCCGCCCGGACAGGGAAGGTGGAAACACCATATATTTT.

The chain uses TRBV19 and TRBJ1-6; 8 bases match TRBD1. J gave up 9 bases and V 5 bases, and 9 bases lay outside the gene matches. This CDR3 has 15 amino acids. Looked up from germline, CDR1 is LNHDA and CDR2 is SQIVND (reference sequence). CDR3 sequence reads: CASSFRTGKASPLHF. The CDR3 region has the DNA TGTGCCAGTAGTTTCCGGACAGGGAAGGCTTCACCCCTCCACTTT.

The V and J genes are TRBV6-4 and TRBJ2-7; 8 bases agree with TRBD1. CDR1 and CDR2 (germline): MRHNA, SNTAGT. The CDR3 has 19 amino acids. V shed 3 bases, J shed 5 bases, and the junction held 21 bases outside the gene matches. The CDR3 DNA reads TGTGCCAGCAGTGAAGTAGTACTTGTCCGGAAGGACAGGGATCACGAGCAGTACTTC. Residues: CASSEVVLVRKDRDHEQYF.

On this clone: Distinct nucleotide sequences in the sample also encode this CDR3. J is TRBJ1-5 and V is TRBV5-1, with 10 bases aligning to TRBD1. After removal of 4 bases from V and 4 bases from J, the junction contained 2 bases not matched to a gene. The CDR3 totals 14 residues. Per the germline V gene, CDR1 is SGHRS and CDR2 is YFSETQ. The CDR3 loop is CASSPGQGNQPQHF. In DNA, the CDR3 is TGCGCCAGCAGCCCGGGACAGGGGAATCAGCCCCAGCATTTT.

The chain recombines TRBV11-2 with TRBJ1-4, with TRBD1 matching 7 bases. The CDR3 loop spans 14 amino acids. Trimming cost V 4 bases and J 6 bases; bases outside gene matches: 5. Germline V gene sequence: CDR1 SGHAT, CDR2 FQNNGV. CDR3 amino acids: CASSSTGLHEKLFF. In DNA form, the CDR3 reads TGTGCCAGCAGCTCGACAGGGCTCCATGAAAAACTGTTTTTT.

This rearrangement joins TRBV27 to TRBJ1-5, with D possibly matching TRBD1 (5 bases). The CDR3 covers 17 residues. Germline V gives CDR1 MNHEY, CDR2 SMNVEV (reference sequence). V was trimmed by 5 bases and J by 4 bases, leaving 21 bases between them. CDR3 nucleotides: TGTGCCAGCAGTCAAAACACAGGTTACCTGGTGAATCAGCCCCAGCATTTT. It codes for CASSQNTGYLVNQPQHF.

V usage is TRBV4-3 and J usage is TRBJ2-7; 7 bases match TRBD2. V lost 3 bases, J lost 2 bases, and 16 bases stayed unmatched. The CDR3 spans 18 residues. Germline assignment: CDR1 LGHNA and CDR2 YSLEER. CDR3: CASSQWGLGGDPTYEQYF. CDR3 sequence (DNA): TGCGCCAGCAGCCAGTGGGGGTTGGGAGGGGACCCGACCTACGAGCAGTACTTC.

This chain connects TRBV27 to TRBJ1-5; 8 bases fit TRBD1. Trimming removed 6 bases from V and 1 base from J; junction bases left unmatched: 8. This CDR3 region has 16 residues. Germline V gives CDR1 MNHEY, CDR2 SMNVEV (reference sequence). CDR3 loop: CASSRRGDRSNQPQHF. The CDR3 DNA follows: TGTGCCAGCAGCCGCCGCGGGGACAGGAGCAATCAGCCCCAGCATTTT.

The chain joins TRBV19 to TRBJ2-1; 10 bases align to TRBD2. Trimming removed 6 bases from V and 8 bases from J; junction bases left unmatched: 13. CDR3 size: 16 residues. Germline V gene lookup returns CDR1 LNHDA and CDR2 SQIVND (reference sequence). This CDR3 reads CASRASSGRARDEQFF. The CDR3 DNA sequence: TGTGCCAGTAGGGCGTCCAGCGGGAGGGCCCGGGATGAGCAGTTCTTC. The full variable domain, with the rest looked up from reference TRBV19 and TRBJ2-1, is DGGITQSPKYLFRKEGQNVTLSCEQNLNHDAMYWYRQDPGQGLRLIYYSQIVNDFQKGDIAEGYSVSREKKESFPLTVTSAQKNPTAFYLCASRASSGRARDEQFFGPGTRLTVL.

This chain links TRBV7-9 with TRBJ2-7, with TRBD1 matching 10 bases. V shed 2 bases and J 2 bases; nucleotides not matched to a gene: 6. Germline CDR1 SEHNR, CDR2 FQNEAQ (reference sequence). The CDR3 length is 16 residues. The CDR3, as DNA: TGTGCCAGCAGCTTAAGTCGGGGGACAGGGGCCTACGAGCAGTACTTC. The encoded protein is CASSLSRGTGAYEQYF.

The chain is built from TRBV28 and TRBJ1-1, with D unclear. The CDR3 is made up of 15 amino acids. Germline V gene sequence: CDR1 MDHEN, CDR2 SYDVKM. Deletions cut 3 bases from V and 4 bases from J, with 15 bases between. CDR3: CASSFGSKVVTEAFF. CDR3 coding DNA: TGTGCCAGCAGTTTCGGGTCGAAGGTTGTCACTGAAGCTTTCTTT.

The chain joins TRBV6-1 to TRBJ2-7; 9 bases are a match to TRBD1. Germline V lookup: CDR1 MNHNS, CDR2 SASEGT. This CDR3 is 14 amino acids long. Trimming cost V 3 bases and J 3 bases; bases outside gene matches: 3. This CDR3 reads CASSDPGQGYEQYF. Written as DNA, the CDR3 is TGTGCCAGCAGTGATCCGGGACAGGGCTACGAGCAGTACTTC.

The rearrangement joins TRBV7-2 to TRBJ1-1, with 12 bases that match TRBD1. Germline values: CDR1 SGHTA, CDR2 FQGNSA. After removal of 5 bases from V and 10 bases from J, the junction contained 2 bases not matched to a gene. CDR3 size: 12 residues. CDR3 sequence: CASSRDRGRAFF. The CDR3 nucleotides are TGTGCCAGCAGCCGGGACAGGGGGCGAGCTTTCTTT.